A single sample is the source of the 23 T cell receptor beta chains below, sequenced in a study of response to subunit inactivated influenza vaccine. TCRdb reprocessed the RT-PCR reads with MiXCR, giving one entry per CDR3 protein. The top ten clones hold about an eighth of a sample with fewer than 650,000 distinct CDR3 sequences, 10% to 15% of them seen once. The specimen was PBMCs from blood, collected 45 days after vaccination. Source of these receptors: a man aged 50 or older who received an inactivated influenza vaccine.

The chain has TRBV9 and TRBJ2-3; D may correspond to TRBD1 or TRBD2 (5 bases each). V lost 0 bases and J 2 bases, leaving 19 bases between the germline ends. Germline CDR1 SGDLS, CDR2 YYNGEE. The CDR3 sequence is 18 residues long. CDR3 in DNA: TGTGCCAGCAGCGTAGCCCCCACCGATGGGGGTAACACAGATACGCAGTATTTT. Encoded protein: CASSVAPTDGGNTDTQYF.

The chain combines TRBV7-7 with TRBJ2-1; D possibly matches TRBD1 or TRBD2 (5 bases each). Trimming left V 8 bases short and J 1 base short, with 12 bases between. Germline V gives CDR1 SSHAT, CDR2 FNYEAQ (reference sequence). The CDR3 has 14 residues. CDR3 sequence reads: CASGPGGSYNEQFF. The CDR3 DNA sequence: TGTGCCAGCGGCCCTGGGGGATCCTACAATGAGCAGTTCTTC.

On this clonotype itself: Just one base apart from a much larger clone, this may be a read error. The V gene is TRBV7-2, the J gene TRBJ2-2; D unclear. Germline V gene lookup returns CDR1 SGHTA and CDR2 FQGNSA. This CDR3 contains 14 residues. Trimming removed 2 bases from V and 1 base from J, with 5 bases in between. CDR3 sequence: CASSLTQNTGELFF. CDR3 nucleotides: TGTGCCAGCAGCTTAACCCAGAACACCGGGGAGCTGTTTTTT.

This rearrangement joins TRBV23-1 to TRBJ1-5; the D is unclear. TRBV23-1 is marked as an open reading frame, function uncertain. V gave up 6 bases and J gave up 2 bases, with 8 bases separating them. The CDR3 runs 13 residues. CDR3 sequence: CASRPPGNQPQHF. Written as DNA, the CDR3 is TGCGCCAGCAGGCCCCCGGGCAATCAGCCCCAGCATTTT.

This clonotype was seen a few times. The chain employs TRBV11-2 and TRBJ2-5; D is possibly TRBD1 (7 bases). Per the germline V gene, CDR1 is SGHAT and CDR2 is FQNNGV. V lost 1 base and J lost 4, with 16 bases in between. The length of the CDR3 is 16 residues. In DNA form, the CDR3 reads TGTGCCAGCAGCTTAGGTCAAGGAGGGGGCCCAGAGACCCAGTACTTC. Amino acids: CASSLGQGGGPETQYF. The full variable domain, with the rest looked up from reference TRBV11-2 and TRBJ2-5, is EAGVAQSPRYKIIEKRQSVAFWCNPISGHATLYWYQQILGQGPKLLIQFQNNGVVDDSQLPKDRFSAERLKGVDSTLKIQPAKLEDSAVYLCASSLGQGGGPETQYFGPGTRLLVL.

The V call is TRBV2, the J call TRBJ1-4, with unresolved D. Germline CDR1 and CDR2: SNHLY and FYNNEI. V was cut by 6 bases and J by 0 bases, with 14 bases left in between. This CDR3 comprises 16 residues. The CDR3 spells CASSRPTDATNEKLFF. CDR3 bases: TGTGCCAGCAGCCGACCTACCGACGCAACTAATGAAAAACTGTTTTTT.

The chain has TRBV18 and TRBJ1-1; D possibly corresponds to TRBD1 (6 bases). Looked up from germline, CDR1 is KGHSH and CDR2 is LQKENI. Trimming removed 5 bases from V and 3 bases from J, with 13 bases in between. The CDR3 runs to 14 residues. The CDR3, as DNA: TGTGCCAGCTCATACAGGGCTTTGGACACTGAAGCTTTCTTT. This translates into CASSYRALDTEAFF.

For this clonotype: One end of the junction does not line up with germline, which may come from a read error. This chain uses TRBV2 with TRBJ2-7; 9 bases are a match to TRBD1. Germline V gene data show CDR1 as SNHLY and CDR2 as FYNNEI. This CDR3 spans 14 amino acids. CDR3 amino acids: CASKGGTGFYEQHF. The CDR3 DNA follows: TGTGCCAGCAAGGGGGGGACAGGGTTTTACGAGCAGCACTTC.

This clonotype was observed a handful of times. The genes are TRBV9 and TRBJ2-1, with TRBD2 identical over 8 bases. CDR3 length: 14 residues. The ends lost 2 bases at V and 9 bases at J; junction bases unmatched: 7. Germline CDR1 SGDLS, CDR2 YYNGEE. DNA for the CDR3: TGTGCCAGCAGCGTGAGCGGGAGCCGGAGTGAGCAGTTCTTC. Residues: CASSVSGSRSEQFF.

The V gene is TRBV7-8, the J gene TRBJ2-7; D might be TRBD2 (5 bases). CDR3 length equals 18 residues. V was pared by 5 bases and J by 2 bases, with 25 bases between. The germline CDR1 and CDR2 sequences are SGHVS and FQNEAQ. The CDR3, as DNA: TGTGCCAGCAGCCTAAGGAGGTGGGCCGCGGGTGTTGCCTACGAGCAGTACTTC. The encoded protein is CASSLRRWAAGVAYEQYF. Variable domain in full (rest from reference TRBV7-8 and TRBJ2-7): GAGVSQSPRYKVAKRGQDVALRCDPISGHVSLFWYQQALGQGPEFLTYFQNEAQLDKSGLPSDRFFAERPEGSVSTLKIQRTQQEDSAVYLCASSLRRWAAGVAYEQYFGPGTRLTVT.

This clonotype was observed a handful of times. This chain joins TRBV5-1 and TRBJ2-3; 11 nucleotides match TRBD2. Germline V gene lookup returns CDR1 SGHRS and CDR2 YFSETQ. The CDR3 extends over 16 amino acids. V lost 0 bases to trimming and J lost 2 bases; unmatched junction nucleotides: 2. The CDR3, as DNA: TGCGCCAGCAGCTTGGTGACTAGCGGGGACACAGATACGCAGTATTTT. Its protein product is CASSLVTSGDTDTQYF.

This clonotype was counted a few times. The chain joins TRBV4-3 to TRBJ2-5, with TRBD1 as a possible D gene (6 bases). The CDR3 runs 13 residues. Germline assignment: CDR1 LGHNA and CDR2 YSLEER. The germline V and J ends were trimmed by 4 bases and 6 bases, with 12 bases remaining between them. CDR3 region: CASSPDWGQTQYF. The CDR3 nucleotides read TGCGCCAGCAGCCCGGACTGGGGGCAGACCCAGTACTTC.

This clonotype was observed a handful of times. The chain uses TRBV29-1 and TRBJ2-1; D gene uncertain. Germline values: CDR1 SQVTM, CDR2 ANQGSEA. This CDR3 is built from 10 residues. V gave up 5 bases and J gave up 8 bases, with 7 bases separating them. The CDR3 region has the DNA TGCAGCGTTACCTTTTATGAGCAGTTCTTC. Translating it yields CSVTFYEQFF.

J is TRBJ2-7 and V is TRBV14, with 7 bases that match TRBD1. The CDR3 is 15 amino acids. The germline V gene encodes CDR1 SGHDN and CDR2 FVKESK. The V segment lost 5 bases and the J segment 3 bases; nucleotides outside the gene matches: 10. As DNA, the CDR3 is TGTGCCAGCAGCTACCGGGACAGTAGAGGCTACGAGCAGTACTTC. Its protein is CASSYRDSRGYEQYF. The full variable domain, its missing parts supplied by reference TRBV14 and TRBJ2-7, is EAGVTQFPSHSVIEKGQTVTLRCDPISGHDNLYWYRRVMGKEIKFLLHFVKESKQDESGMPNNRFLAERTGGTYSTLKVQPAELEDSGVYFCASSYRDSRGYEQYFGPGTRLTVT.

This clonotype was detected a few times. The chain employs TRBV7-2 and TRBJ1-2; 9 positions agree with TRBD1. Trimming cost V 5 bases and J 3 bases; bases outside gene matches: 10. There are 16 residues in the CDR3. In germline, CDR1 is SGHTA, CDR2 FQGNSA. The CDR3 region is CASSPLTGGLDYGYTF. CDR3 nucleotides: TGTGCCAGCAGCCCACTAACAGGGGGCCTCGACTATGGCTACACCTTC.

The chain recombines TRBV7-6 with TRBJ2-3; 11 bases fit TRBD2. CDR3 length equals 16 residues. Per the germline V gene, CDR1 is SGHVS and CDR2 is FNYEAQ. V lost 1 base, J lost 5 bases, and 5 bases stayed unmatched. CDR3 DNA sequence: TGTGCCAGCAGCTTAGGAGCGCTAGCGGGAGGAGATACGCAGTATTTT. The encoded protein is CASSLGALAGGDTQYF.

This clonotype has only a few counts. V gene TRBV24-1 combines with J gene TRBJ2-1, with a tentative D call TRBD2 (5 bases). CDR1 KGHDR and CDR2 SFDVKD come from the germline V gene. Trimming stripped 5 bases from V and 4 bases from J, with 11 bases between. The CDR3 extends over 14 amino acids. The CDR3 DNA sequence: TGTGCCACCAGTGCTGGGTCGGGGTACAATGAGCAGTTCTTC. Translation gives CATSAGSGYNEQFF.

This clonotype occurred a few times. J is TRBJ2-5 and V is TRBV4-2; 11 nucleotides agree with TRBD2. Germline CDR1 is LGHNA and CDR2 is YNFKEQ. V shed 5 bases and J 2 bases; nucleotides not matched to a gene: 4. This CDR3 comprises 15 residues. The CDR3 nucleotides are TGTGCCAGCAGCACGGGACTAGCGGAACAAGAGACCCAGTACTTC. This sequence encodes CASSTGLAEQETQYF.

This clonotype was detected ten times or more. This chain uses TRBV20-1 with TRBJ1-5; the D is unclear. The CDR3 contains 12 residues. V was clipped by 3 bases and J by 2 bases, with 5 bases between them. Germline V gives CDR1 DFQATT, CDR2 SNEGSKA (reference sequence). CDR3 nucleotides: TGCAGTGCTAGGATGGGCAATCAGCCCCAGCATTTT. This gives the protein CSARMGNQPQHF.

This clonotype was observed a handful of times. The gene calls are TRBV3-1 and TRBJ2-5; 12 bases match TRBD1. Trimming cost V 3 bases and J 5 bases; bases outside gene matches: 7. There are 16 residues in the CDR3. Germline CDR1 LGHDT, CDR2 YNNKEL (reference sequence). As DNA, the CDR3 is TGTGCCAGCAGCCACGCCCCGGGACAGGGGGCGGAGACCCAGTACTTC. It translates to CASSHAPGQGAETQYF.

This clonotype has more than one count but fewer than ten. This chain uses TRBV7-2 with TRBJ2-1; D is uncertain. Germline CDR1 SGHTA, CDR2 FQGNSA. This CDR3 region has 15 residues. Trimming cost V 3 bases and J 8 bases, with 17 bases left between them. The CDR3 coding sequence is TGTGCCAGCAGCTTGGGCGTAACCCTGGGCGATGAGCAGTTCTTC. Translation gives CASSLGVTLGDEQFF.

The chain carries TRBV6-2 or TRBV6-3 and TRBJ1-6; unclear D gene. CDR1 is MNHEY and CDR2 is SVGEGT in the germline V gene. The CDR3 is made up of 17 amino acids. V lost 9 bases to trimming and J lost 0 bases, with 18 bases between them. DNA for the CDR3: TGTGCCAGTGGAAGTCGGAGACCTAGCTCCTATAATTCACCCCTCCACTTT. It translates to CASGSRRPSSYNSPLHF.

This clonotype showed up many times. The chain is built from TRBV20-1 and TRBJ2-7; D is unclear. Germline assignment: CDR1 DFQATT and CDR2 SNEGSKA (reference sequence). Trimming removed 8 bases from V and 3 bases from J, with 11 bases in between. The CDR3 spans 11 residues. CDR3 nucleotides: TGCAGTTCAACCAACCGCTACGAGCAGTACTTC. Its protein product is CSSTNRYEQYF.